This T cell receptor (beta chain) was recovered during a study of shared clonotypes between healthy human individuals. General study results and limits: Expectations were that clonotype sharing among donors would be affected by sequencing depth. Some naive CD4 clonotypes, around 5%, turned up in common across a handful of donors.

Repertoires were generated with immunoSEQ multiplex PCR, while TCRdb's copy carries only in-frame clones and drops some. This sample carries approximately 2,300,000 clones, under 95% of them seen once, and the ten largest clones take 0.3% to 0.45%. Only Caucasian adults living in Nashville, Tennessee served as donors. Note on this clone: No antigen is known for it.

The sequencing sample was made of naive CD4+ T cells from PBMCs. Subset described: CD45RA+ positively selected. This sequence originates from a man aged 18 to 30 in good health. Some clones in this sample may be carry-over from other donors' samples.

The CDR3 is CASSPQSGSGDTQYF. In DNA form, the CDR3 reads TGTGCCAGCTCACCCCAGAGCGGGAGTGGAGATACGCAGTATTTT. The gene calls are TRBV18 and TRBJ2-3, with 8 positions matching TRBD2. Per the germline V gene, CDR1 is KGHSH and CDR2 is LQKENI. The J segment lost 5 bases and the V segment lost 3 bases, leaving 7 bases of the junction unmatched. The CDR3 extends over 15 amino acids.